Detailed here is one TCR beta chain. Its target is not known. This sample is part of a study of identical twins. Study-wide results and limits: The abundant beta clonotypes from cord blood had fewer insertions, and memory repertoires had none of this.

With 7 bases clipped from V and 0 bases from J, the junction kept 5 bases outside the gene matches. Germline V gives CDR1 DFQATT, CDR2 SNEGSKA (reference sequence). This CDR3 contains 14 residues. TCRdb analysed the 5' RACE reads with MiXCR anew, one entry per CDR3 protein. The sample consists of about 520,000 distinct CDR3 sequences, less than 25% of them appearing once. These data also formed part of another study, on T cells expressing NK-cell markers.

Sequencing was done on a sample of CD4+ T cells sorted from blood. The sequence was collected from a woman aged 18-30 years in good health. The chain couples TRBV20-1 to TRBJ2-1; 8 bases agree with TRBD1. The CDR3 nucleotides read TGCAGTGTGATCGACAGGGGCTCCTACAATGAGCAGTTCTTC. Its protein is CSVIDRGSYNEQFF.